Detailed here is one T cell receptor (beta chain). Its antigen is still unknown. No per-base quality is available; no much larger clone lies one base away. The CDR3 starts with the cysteine, ends with the phenylalanine, and has 17 residues. The DNA shown is the 51-base CDR3, in frame from base 1. CDR1 and CDR2, looked up from the germline V gene, are SGHVS and FNYEAQ. V is shortened by 1 base, J by 0 bases, and the region joining them spans 13 bases. Library method: the immunoSEQ multiplex PCR assay. Adaptive Biotechnologies carried out high-throughput TCR-beta CDR3 sequencing of genomic DNA for most patients. In the original analysis: TCR sequencing data for roughly 17 patients were retrieved from Adaptive's ImmunoSEQ software; a few other patients were processed with MiXCR and VDJtools. Because the origin of CDR3 nucleotide sequences shared between donor and recipient could not be assigned, those sequences were removed. To count as alloreactive, a clone needed at least 2-fold expansion over unstimulated cells and a minimum CFSE-low frequency of 0.002% (template counts) or 0.001% (read counts). Clones detected in sequenced pre-transplant spleen, lymph node, or MLR CFSE-low populations of the donor or recipient were defined as mappable. The cumulative frequency of alloreactive clones was calculated as a percentage of all sequences, weighted by copy number. TCRdb re-hosts the immuneACCESS table, in-frame sequences only. Its copies lack some clones; in the studies checked, an unresolved V gene accounts for under half of them, and the cause for the rest is not known. The V and J calls and the clone size are those of that table, but D and trimming were determined from the DNA. Recorded for this sample are about 20,000 clones; 70% to 80% of them occurred a single time. The ten largest make up 3% to 3.5% of the sample.

Dithiothreitol, EDTA incubations and collagenase D digestion were used to isolate intraepithelial and lamina propria lymphocytes from graft specimens. Serial intestinal graft biopsy specimens collected up to 600 days after transplant underwent bulk TCR-beta sequencing. The sample comes from a study of graft-versus-host responses after intestinal transplantation (dated by TCRdb to the early 2020s). As for the study more broadly: Recipients received multivisceral, liver-intestinal, or isolated intestinal transplants. Every recipient was given anti-thymocyte globulin induction, then maintenance tacrolimus and steroids for around three years. Graft-versus-host and host-versus-graft alloreactive T cell clones were tracked in the graft, circulation and bone marrow after intestinal transplantation using bulk TCR-beta CDR3 sequencing. Alloreactive clones were identified by sequencing pre-transplant mixed lymphocyte reaction products and comparing them with unstimulated pre-transplant donor and recipient T cells. The cohort enrolled fewer than 25 intestinal transplant recipients including one retransplant, and a few patients lacking pretransplant specimens were excluded. A peak of at least 4% donor T cells among recipient peripheral blood mononuclear cells was the definition used for donor T cell macrochimerism. Rather than being sequenced by the commercial service, samples from a few later patients were sequenced in-house on an Illumina MiSeq and processed with MiXCR.

Summary of the overall study and its limitations: Early after transplant, peak levels of circulating GvH clones were found to be associated with declines in HvG clones. The relatively low number and heterogeneity of intestinal transplant patients limited the conclusions. GvH clones were detected in recipient bone marrow, and some appeared earlier in ileal mucosa or blood, consistent with an intestinal mucosal origin. In the allografts of patients with donor T cell macrochimerism, GvH to HvG T cell clonal ratios were high.

This TCR came from a human patient who received an intestinal transplant, so some T cells may come from the graft donor. The chain employs TRBV7-6 and TRBJ1-3; TRBD1 is a weak D gene call, 5 bases matching. Sequences were derived from ileum tissue, sampled 12 days after intestinal transplant. The nucleotide sequence reads TGTGCCAGCAGCTTAGGGGGGGAGAGCGCCTCTGGAAACACCATATATTTT. Its protein product is CASSLGGESASGNTIYF.